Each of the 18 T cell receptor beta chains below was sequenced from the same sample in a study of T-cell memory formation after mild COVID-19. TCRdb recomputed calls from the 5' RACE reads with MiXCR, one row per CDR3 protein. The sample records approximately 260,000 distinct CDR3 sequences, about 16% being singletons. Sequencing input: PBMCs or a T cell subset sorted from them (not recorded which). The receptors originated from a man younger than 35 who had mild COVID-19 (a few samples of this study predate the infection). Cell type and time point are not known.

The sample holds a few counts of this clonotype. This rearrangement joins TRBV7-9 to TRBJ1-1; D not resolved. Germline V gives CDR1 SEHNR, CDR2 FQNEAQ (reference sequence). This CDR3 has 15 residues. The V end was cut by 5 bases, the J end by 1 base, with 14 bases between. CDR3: CASSEYLGSNTEAFF. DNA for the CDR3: TGTGCCAGCAGCGAATATCTAGGATCGAACACTGAAGCTTTCTTT. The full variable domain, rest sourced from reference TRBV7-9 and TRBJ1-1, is DTGVSQNPRHKITKRGQNVTFRCDPISEHNRLYWYRQTLGQGPEFLTYFQNEAQLEKSRLLSDRFSAERPKGSFSTLEIQRTEQGDSAMYLCASSEYLGSNTEAFFGQGTRLTVV.

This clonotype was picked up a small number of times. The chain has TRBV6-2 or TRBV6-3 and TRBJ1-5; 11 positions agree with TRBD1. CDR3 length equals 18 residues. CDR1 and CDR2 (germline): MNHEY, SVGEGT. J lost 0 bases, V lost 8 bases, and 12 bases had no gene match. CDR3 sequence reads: CASAYRDRGDNSNQPQHF. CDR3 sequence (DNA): TGTGCCAGCGCATACCGGGACAGGGGGGATAATAGCAATCAGCCCCAGCATTTT.

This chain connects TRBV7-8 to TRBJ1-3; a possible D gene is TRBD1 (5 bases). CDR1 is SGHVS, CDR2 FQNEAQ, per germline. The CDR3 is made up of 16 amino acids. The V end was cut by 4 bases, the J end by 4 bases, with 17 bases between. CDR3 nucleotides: TGTGCCAGCAGCTCAGGGATGCGGAAGGCAGGAAACACCATATATTTT. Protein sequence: CASSSGMRKAGNTIYF.

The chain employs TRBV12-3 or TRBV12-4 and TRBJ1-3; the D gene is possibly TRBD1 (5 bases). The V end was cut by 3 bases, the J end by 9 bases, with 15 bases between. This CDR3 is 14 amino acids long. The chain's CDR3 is CASSFQGVRTTIYF. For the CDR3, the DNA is TGTGCCAGCAGTTTCCAGGGTGTGAGGACCACCATATATTTT.

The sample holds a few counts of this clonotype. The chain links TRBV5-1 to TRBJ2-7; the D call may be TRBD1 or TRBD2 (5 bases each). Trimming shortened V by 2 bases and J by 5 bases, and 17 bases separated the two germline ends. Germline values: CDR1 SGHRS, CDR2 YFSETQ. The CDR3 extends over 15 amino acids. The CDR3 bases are TGCGCCAGCAGCTTCTCCGGGGACCTTTCCCACGAGCAGTACTTC. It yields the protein CASSFSGDLSHEQYF. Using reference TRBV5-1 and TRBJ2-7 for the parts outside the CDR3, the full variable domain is KAGVTQTPRYLIKTRGQQVTLSCSPISGHRSVSWYQQTPGQGLQFLFEYFSETQRNKGNFPGRFSGRQFSNSRSEMNVSTLELGDSALYLCASSFSGDLSHEQYFGPGTRLTVT.

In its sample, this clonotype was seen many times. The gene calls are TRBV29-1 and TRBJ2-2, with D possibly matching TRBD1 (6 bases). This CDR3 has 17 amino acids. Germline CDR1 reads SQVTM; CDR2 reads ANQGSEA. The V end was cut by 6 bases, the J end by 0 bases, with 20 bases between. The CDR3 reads CSVVQGFAPSNTGELFF. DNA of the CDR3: TGCAGCGTGGTACAGGGTTTCGCTCCTTCGAACACCGGGGAGCTGTTTTTT.

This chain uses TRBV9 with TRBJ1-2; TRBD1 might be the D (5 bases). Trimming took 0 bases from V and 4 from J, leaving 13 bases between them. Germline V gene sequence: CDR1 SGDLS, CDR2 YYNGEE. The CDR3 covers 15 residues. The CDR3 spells CASSVDTLGTYGYTF. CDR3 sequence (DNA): TGTGCCAGCAGCGTAGATACCCTTGGGACCTATGGCTACACCTTC.

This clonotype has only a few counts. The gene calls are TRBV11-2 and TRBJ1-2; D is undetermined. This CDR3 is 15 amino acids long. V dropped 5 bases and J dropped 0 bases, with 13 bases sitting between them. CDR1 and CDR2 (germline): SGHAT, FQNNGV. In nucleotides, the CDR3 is TGTGCCAGCAGCCAGACCACGGGGACTAACTATGGCTACACCTTC. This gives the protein CASSQTTGTNYGYTF.

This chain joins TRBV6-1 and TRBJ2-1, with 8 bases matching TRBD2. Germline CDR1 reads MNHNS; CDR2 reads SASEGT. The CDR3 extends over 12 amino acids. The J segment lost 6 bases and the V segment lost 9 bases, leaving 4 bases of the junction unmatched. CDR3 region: CASSGMLNEQFF. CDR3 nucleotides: TGTGCCAGTAGCGGGATGCTCAATGAGCAGTTCTTC.

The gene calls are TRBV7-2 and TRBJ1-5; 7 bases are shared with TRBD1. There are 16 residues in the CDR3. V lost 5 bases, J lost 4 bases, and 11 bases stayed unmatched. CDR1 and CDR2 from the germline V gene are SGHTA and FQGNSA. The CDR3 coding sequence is TGTGCCAGCAGCGCCCCAGGGGGAATAAGGAATCAGCCCCAGCATTTT. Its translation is CASSAPGGIRNQPQHF.

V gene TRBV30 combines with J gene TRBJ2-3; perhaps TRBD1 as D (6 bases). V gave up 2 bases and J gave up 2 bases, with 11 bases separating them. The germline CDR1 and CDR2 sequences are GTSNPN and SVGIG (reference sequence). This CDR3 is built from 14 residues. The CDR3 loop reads CAWSPGVNTDTQYF. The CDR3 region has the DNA TGTGCCTGGAGTCCAGGGGTCAACACAGATACGCAGTATTTT.

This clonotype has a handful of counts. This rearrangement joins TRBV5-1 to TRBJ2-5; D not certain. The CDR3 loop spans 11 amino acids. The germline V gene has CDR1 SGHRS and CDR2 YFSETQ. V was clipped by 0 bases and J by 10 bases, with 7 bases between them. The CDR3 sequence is CASSLERVQYF. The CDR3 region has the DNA TGCGCCAGCAGCTTGGAACGGGTCCAGTACTTC.

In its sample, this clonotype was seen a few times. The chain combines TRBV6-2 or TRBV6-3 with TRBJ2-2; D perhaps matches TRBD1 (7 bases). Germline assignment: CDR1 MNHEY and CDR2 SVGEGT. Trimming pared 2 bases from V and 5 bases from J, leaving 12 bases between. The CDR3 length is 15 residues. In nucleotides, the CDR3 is TGTGCCAGCAGTTACGCGGCAGGGGGGACCGGGGAGCTGTTTTTT. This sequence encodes CASSYAAGGTGELFF.

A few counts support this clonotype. The CDR3 DNA reads TGTGCCAGCAGCTTAGCAGAGCTGTTAGGGACCTCCTACGAGCAGTACTTC. Amino acids: CASSLAELLGTSYEQYF. This chain links TRBV7-2 with TRBJ2-7; D may correspond to TRBD1 or TRBD2 (5 bases each). The ends were cut back, 0 bases at V and 0 bases at J, with 15 bases in the middle. Germline-derived CDR1 and CDR2 are SGHTA and FQGNSA. The CDR3 spans 17 residues.

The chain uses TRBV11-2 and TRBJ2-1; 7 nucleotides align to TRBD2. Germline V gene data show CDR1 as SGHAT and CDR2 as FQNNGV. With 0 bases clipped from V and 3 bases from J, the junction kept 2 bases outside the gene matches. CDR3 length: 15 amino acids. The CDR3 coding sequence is TGTGCCAGCAGCTTAGAGGGGGGGGTCTACAATGAGCAGTTCTTC. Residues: CASSLEGGVYNEQFF.

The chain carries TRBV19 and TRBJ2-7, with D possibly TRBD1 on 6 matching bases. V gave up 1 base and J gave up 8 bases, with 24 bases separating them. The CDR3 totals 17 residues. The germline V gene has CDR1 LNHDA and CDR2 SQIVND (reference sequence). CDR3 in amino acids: CASSIVRILTGLRKQYV. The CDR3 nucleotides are TGTGCCAGTAGTATAGTTCGTATCTTGACAGGCCTGAGGAAGCAGTACGTC.

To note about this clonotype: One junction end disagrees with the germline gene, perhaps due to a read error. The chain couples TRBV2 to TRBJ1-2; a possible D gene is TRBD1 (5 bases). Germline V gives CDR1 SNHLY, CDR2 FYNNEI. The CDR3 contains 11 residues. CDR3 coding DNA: TGTGCCAGCGACAGATTCTATGGCTACGCCTTC. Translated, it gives CASDRFYGYAF.

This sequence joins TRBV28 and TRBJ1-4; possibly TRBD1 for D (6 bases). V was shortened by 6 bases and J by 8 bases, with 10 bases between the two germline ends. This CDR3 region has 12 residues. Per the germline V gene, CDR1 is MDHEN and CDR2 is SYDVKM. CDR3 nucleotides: TGTGCCAGCAGGCTGACAGGCGAAAAACTGTTTTTT. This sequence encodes CASRLTGEKLFF.